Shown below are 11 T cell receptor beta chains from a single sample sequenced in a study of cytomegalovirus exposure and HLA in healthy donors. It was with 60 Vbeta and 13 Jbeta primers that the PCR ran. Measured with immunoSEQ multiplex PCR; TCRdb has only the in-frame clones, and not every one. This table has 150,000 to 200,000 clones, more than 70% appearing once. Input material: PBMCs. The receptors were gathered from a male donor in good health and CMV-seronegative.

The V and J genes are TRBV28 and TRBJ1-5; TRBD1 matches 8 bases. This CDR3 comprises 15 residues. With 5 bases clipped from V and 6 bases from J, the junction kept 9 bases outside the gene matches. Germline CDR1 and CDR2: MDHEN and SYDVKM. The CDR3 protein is CASSPRSGGVQPQHF. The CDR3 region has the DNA TGTGCCAGCAGTCCGCGATCAGGGGGCGTTCAGCCCCAGCATTTT. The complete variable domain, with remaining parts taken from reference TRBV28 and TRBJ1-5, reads DVKVTQSSRYLVKRTGEKVFLECVQDMDHENMFWYRQDPGLGLRLIYFSYDVKMKEKGDIPEGYSVSREKKERFSLILESASTNQTSMYLCASSPRSGGVQPQHFGDGTRLSIL.

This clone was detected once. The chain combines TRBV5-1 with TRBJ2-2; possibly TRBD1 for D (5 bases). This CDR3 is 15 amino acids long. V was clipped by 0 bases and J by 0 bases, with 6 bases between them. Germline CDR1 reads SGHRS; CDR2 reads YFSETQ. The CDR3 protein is CASSLGQTNTGELFF. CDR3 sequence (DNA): TGCGCCAGCAGCTTGGGACAGACGAACACCGGGGAGCTGTTTTTT.

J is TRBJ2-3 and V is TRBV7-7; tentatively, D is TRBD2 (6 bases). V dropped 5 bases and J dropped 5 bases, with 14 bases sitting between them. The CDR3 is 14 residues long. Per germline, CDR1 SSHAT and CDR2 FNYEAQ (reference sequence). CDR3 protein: CASSIGGYGDTQYF. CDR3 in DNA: TGTGCCAGCAGCATCGGGGGTTATGGAGATACGCAGTATTTT.

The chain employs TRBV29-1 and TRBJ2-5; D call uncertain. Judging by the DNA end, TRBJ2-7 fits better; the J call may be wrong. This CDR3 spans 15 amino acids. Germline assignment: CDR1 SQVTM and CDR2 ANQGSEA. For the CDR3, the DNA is TGCAGCCTTTCACTGTGCGGTCCCTGCTCCTACGAGCAGTACTTC. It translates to CSLSLCGPCSYEQYF.

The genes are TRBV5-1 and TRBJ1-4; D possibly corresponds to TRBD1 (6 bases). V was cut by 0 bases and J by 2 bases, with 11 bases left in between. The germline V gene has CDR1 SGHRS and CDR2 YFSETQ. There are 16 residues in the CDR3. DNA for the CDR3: TGCGCCAGCAGCTTGGGTAGGGGGAGCACTAATGAAAAACTGTTTTTT. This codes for CASSLGRGSTNEKLFF.

The CDR3 loop reads CASSSLDRVGTEAFF. CDR3 coding DNA: TGTGCCAGCAGTTCTCTAGACAGGGTGGGGACTGAAGCTTTCTTT. The chain is built from TRBV11-2 and TRBJ1-1, with 7 bases fitting TRBD1. In germline, CDR1 is SGHAT, CDR2 FQNNGV. This CDR3 is built from 15 residues. J lost 5 bases, V lost 6 bases, and 12 bases had no gene match.

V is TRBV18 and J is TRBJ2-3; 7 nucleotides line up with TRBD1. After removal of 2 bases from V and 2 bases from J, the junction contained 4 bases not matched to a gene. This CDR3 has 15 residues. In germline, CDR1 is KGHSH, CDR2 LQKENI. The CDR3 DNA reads TGTGCCAGCTCACCAAGACAGGGACCCACAGATACGCAGTATTTT. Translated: CASSPRQGPTDTQYF.

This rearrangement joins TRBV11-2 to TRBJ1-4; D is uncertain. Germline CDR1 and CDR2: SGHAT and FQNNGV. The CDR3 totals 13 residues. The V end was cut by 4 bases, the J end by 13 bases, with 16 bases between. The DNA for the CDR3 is TGTGCCAGCAGCTCCCCCCGCCGACTCGGACTGTTTTTT. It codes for CASSSPRRLGLFF.

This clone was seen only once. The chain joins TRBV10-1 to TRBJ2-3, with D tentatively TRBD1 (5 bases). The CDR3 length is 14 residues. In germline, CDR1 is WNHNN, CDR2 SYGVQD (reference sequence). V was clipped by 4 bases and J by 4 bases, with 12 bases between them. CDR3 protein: CASSATTDPDTQYF. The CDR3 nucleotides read TGCGCCAGCAGTGCCACGACAGATCCAGATACGCAGTATTTT.

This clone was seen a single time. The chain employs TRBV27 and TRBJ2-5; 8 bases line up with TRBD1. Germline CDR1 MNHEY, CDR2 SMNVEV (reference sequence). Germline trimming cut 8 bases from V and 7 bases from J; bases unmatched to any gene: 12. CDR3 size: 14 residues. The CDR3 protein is CASWGFRDRRTQYF. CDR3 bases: TGTGCCAGCTGGGGGTTTCGGGACAGGAGGACCCAGTACTTC.

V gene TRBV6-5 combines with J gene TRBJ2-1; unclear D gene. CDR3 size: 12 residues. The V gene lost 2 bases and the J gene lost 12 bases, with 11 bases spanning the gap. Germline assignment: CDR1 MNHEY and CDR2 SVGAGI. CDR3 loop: CASSYGPARQFF. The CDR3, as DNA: TGTGCCAGCAGTTACGGGCCCGCGAGGCAGTTCTTC.